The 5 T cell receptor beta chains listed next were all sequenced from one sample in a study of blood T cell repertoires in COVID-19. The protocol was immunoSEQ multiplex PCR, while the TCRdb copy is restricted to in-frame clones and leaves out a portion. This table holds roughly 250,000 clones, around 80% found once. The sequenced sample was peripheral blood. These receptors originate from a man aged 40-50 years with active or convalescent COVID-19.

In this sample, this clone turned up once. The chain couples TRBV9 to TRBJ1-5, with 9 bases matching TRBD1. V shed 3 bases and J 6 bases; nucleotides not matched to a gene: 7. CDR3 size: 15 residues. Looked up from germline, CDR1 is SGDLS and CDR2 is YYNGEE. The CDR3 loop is CASSGPGTGTQPQHF. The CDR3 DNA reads TGTGCCAGCAGCGGTCCCGGGACAGGGACTCAGCCCCAGCATTTT.

The CDR3 sequence is CASSVTGGPADTQYF. CDR3 DNA: TGTGCCAGCAGCGTAACGGGGGGGCCCGCAGATACGCAGTATTTT. The chain combines TRBV9 with TRBJ2-3; 8 nucleotides match TRBD2. V shed 1 base, J shed 4 bases, and the junction held 5 bases outside the gene matches. CDR3 size: 15 residues. Germline values: CDR1 SGDLS, CDR2 YYNGEE.

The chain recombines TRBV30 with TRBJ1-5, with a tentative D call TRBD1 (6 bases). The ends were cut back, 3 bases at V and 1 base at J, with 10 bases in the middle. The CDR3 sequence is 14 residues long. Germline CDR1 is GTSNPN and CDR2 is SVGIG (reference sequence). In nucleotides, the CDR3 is TGTGCCTGGAGCGACGGACAGAGCAATCAGCCCCAGCATTTT. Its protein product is CAWSDGQSNQPQHF. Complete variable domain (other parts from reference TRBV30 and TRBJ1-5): SQTIHQWPATLVQPVGSPLSLECTVEGTSNPNLYWYRQAAGRGLQLLFYSVGIGQISSEVPQNLSASRPQDRQFILSSKKLLLSDSGFYLCAWSDGQSNQPQHFGDGTRLSIL.

The chain's CDR3 is CASSTDIQGANEKLFF. DNA of the CDR3: TGTGCCAGCTCAACGGACATTCAAGGAGCTAATGAAAAACTGTTTTTT. This chain links TRBV18 with TRBJ1-4, with D tentatively TRBD1 (5 bases). This CDR3 region has 16 residues. Trimming stripped 5 bases from V and 3 bases from J, with 16 bases between. The germline V gene encodes CDR1 KGHSH and CDR2 LQKENI.

In DNA, the CDR3 is TGTGCCAGCAGTAGGAAGGGGGGGCAAGGTGAAGCTTTCTTT. It encodes CASSRKGGQGEAFF. V gene TRBV6-5 combines with J gene TRBJ1-1, with D possibly matching TRBD1 (6 bases). From germline, CDR1 is MNHEY and CDR2 SVGAGI. The V end was cut by 5 bases, the J end by 7 bases, with 17 bases between. This CDR3 is 14 amino acids long.